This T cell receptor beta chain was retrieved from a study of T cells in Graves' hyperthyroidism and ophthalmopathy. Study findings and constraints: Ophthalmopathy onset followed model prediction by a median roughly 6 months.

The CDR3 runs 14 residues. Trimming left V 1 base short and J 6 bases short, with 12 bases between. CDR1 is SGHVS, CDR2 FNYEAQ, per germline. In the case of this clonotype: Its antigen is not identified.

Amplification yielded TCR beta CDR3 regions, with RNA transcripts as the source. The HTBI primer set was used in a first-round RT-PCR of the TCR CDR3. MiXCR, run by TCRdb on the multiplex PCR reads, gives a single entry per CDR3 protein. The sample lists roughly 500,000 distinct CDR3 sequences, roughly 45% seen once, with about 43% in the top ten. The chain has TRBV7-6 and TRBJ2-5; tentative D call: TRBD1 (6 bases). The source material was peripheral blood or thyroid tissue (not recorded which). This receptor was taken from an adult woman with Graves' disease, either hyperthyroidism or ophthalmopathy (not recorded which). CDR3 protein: CASSLDYRAQTQYF. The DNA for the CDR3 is TGTGCCAGCAGCTTAGATTACAGGGCACAGACCCAGTACTTC.